This is a list of T cell receptor beta chains from one sample in a study of Graves' ophthalmopathy and Graves' hyperthyroidism. MiXCR, run by TCRdb on the multiplex PCR reads, gives a single entry per CDR3 protein. The sample has some 410,000 distinct CDR3 sequences, roughly 20% seen once; the top ten hold around 3.1%. Sequencing was performed on peripheral blood. The receptor set was obtained from a woman younger than 30 with stable Graves' hyperthyroidism. CDR3s include the opening cysteine and the closing phenylalanine or tryptophan. Fields, in order: J gene, D gene, CDR3 length, clone size, V gene, CDR3 DNA, CDR3 protein. D genes are given only for firm matches. Expanded clones get a size class; other rows say once, few or many, or leave the size out.

TRBJ2-7 - 14 many TRBV4-3 TGCGCCAGCAGCCAGGGGGCAGGGGTCCTCGAGCAGTACTTC CASSQGAGVLEQYF
TRBJ2-2 - 15 - TRBV3-1 TGTGCCAGCAGCCAAGCTTTCCGAAGCGCCGGGGAGCTGTTTTTT CASSQAFRSAGELFF
TRBJ1-6 - 13 many TRBV20-1 TGCAGTGCTAGAGGTTCCCTTAATTCACCCCTCCACTTT CSARGSLNSPLHF
TRBJ2-2 TRBD1 16 many TRBV24-1 TGTGCCACCAGTGATTCCGGACAGGGGGCCACCGGGGAGCTGTTTTTT CATSDSGQGATGELFF
TRBJ1-1 - 13 many TRBV3-1 TGTGCCAGCAGCCAAGGGCCCTACACTGAAGCTTTCTTT CASSQGPYTEAFF
TRBJ2-2 TRBD1 16 many TRBV6-2/TRBV6-3 TGTGCCAGCAGTAGGCTCGTGGGACAGGGCACCGGGGAGCTGTTTTTT CASSRLVGQGTGELFF
TRBJ1-1 - 15 many TRBV5-1 TGCGCCAGCAGCTTGGACCTAGGGCTCGGCACTGAAGCTTTCTTT CASSLDLGLGTEAFF
TRBJ2-4 - 14 many TRBV11-2 TGTGCCAGCAGCTTTGGGGCGAGAGGAAACATTCAGTACTTC CASSFGARGNIQYF
TRBJ1-2 - 19 many TRBV6-2/TRBV6-3 TGTGCCAGCAGTTACGGACAAAGGGTTTCAGAGGCTGTGGGCTATGGCTACACCTTC CASSYGQRVSEAVGYGYTF
TRBJ2-7 TRBD1 16 many TRBV5-1 TGCGCCAGCAGCTTTGAGGTCAGGGGGATTGTCAACGAGCAGTACTTC CASSFEVRGIVNEQYF
TRBJ2-5 TRBD1 13 few TRBV5-1 TGCGCCAGCAGCGGGACAGGGGAAGAGACCCAGTACTTC CASSGTGEETQYF
TRBJ1-1 TRBD1 14 many TRBV4-1 TGCGCCAGCAGCCAAGATCAGTTAACAGGGGAGGCTTTCTTT CASSQDQLTGEAFF
TRBJ2-4 - 13 many TRBV11-1 TGTGCCAGCAGCATTCGAGACAAAAACATTCAGTACTTC CASSIRDKNIQYF
TRBJ1-2 TRBD1 14 many TRBV15 TGTGCCACCAGCAGGAGGGGGCAGGACCTTGGCTACACCTTC CATSRRGQDLGYTF
TRBJ1-3 - 16 many TRBV7-6 TGTGCCAGCAGCTTTCTTTCTCCTTGGTCCGGAAACACCATATATTTT CASSFLSPWSGNTIYF
TRBJ2-7 - 13 - TRBV5-1 TGCGCCAGCAGCTCCAAGCCGTTCGACGAGCAGTACTTC CASSSKPFDEQYF
TRBJ2-5 - 13 many TRBV7-2 TGTGCCAGCGGAAGGGTCGGTCAAGAGACCCAGTACTTC CASGRVGQETQYF
TRBJ1-5 TRBD1 14 many TRBV7-2 TGTGCCAGCAGTTCTACAGGGGGATATCAGCCCCAGCATTTT CASSSTGGYQPQHF
TRBJ1-5 TRBD1 16 many TRBV28 TGTGCCAGCAGACGACTGACAGGGGGGGGAAGTCAGCCCCAGCATTTT CASRRLTGGGSQPQHF
TRBJ2-5 - 14 - TRBV6-5 TGTGCCAGCAGTTACAGGGGAGACCAAGAGACCCAGTACTTC CASSYRGDQETQYF
TRBJ1-1 TRBD1 16 once TRBV24-1 TGTGCCACCAGGGTCCGCGGGACAGAATTGAACACTGAAGCTTTCTTT CATRVRGTELNTEAFF
TRBJ2-5 - 13 few TRBV7-3 TGTGCCAGCAGCTTGGGTTCCGCGGAGACCCAGTACTTC CASSLGSAETQYF
TRBJ1-1 TRBD1 15 few TRBV28 TGTGCCAGCAGGAAACAGGGGGCGCTCGGCACTGAAGCTTTCTTT CASRKQGALGTEAFF
TRBJ2-5 TRBD1 16 - TRBV12-3/TRBV12-4 TGTGCCAGCAGTTCCCGGACAGGAGACTTCCAAGAGACCCAGTACTTC CASSSRTGDFQETQYF
TRBJ1-1 - 14 few TRBV12-3/TRBV12-4 TGTGCCAGCAGTTCAGGGGTTGTTGGCACTGAAGCTTTCTTT CASSSGVVGTEAFF
TRBJ2-2 TRBD1 15 many TRBV24-1 TGTGCCACCGGGGGGACAGGAAGAAACACCGGGGAGCTGTTTTTT CATGGTGRNTGELFF
TRBJ2-5 - 14 few TRBV20-1 TGCAGTGCTAGAGGGGGAGAGTCACAAGAGACCCAGTACTTC CSARGGESQETQYF
TRBJ1-1 TRBD1 15 - TRBV30 TGTGCCTGGAGTCTGGGGACAGGTTCGAACACTGAAGCTTTCTTT CAWSLGTGSNTEAFF
TRBJ1-2 - 13 many TRBV30 TGTGCCTGGTCATCGGCAAGGGCTCATGGCTACACCTTC CAWSSARAHGYTF
TRBJ2-4 TRBD2 15 many TRBV20-1 TGCAGTGCTAGAGCAGTTGGGGGGGGTCCGAACATTAAGTACTTC CSARAVGGGPNIKYF
TRBJ2-7 TRBD1 14 many TRBV5-1 TGCGCCAGCAGCTGGGCGGACAGGGAAAGCGAGCAGTACTTC CASSWADRESEQYF
TRBJ2-5 TRBD1 14 many TRBV28 TGTGCCAGCAGACAAGGGACAGGGAGGGAGACCCAGTACTTC CASRQGTGRETQYF
TRBJ1-2 - 11 many TRBV28 TGTGCCAGCAGTAACAGCTATGGCTACACCTTC CASSNSYGYTF
TRBJ1-1 - 12 many TRBV5-4 TGTGCCAGCAGCCTCGATCACACTGAAGCTTTCTTT CASSLDHTEAFF
TRBJ1-5 - 14 many TRBV29-1 TGCAGCGTTGGAGGGCCCGATGGAAGGCAGCCCCAGCATTTT CSVGGPDGRQPQHF
TRBJ1-2 - 15 many TRBV12-3/TRBV12-4 TGTGCCAGCAGTCGTCAGACAGGTTTTTCTATCGGCTACACCTTC CASSRQTGFSIGYTF
TRBJ1-1 TRBD1 16 few TRBV6-1 TGTGCCAGCGACCAGGGGGGAGGAACCATGAACACTGAAGCTTTCTTT CASDQGGGTMNTEAFF